The TCR beta chain under discussion was sequenced for a study of control samples from healthy donors and cancer patients. The data were produced by immunoSEQ multiplex PCR, yet TCRdb's version contains in-frame clones alone and is incomplete. This sample has approximately 140,000 clones, with 88% found just once. The CDR3 spans 14 residues. CDR1 and CDR2 (germline): MGHDK, SYGVNS. V was pared by 0 bases and J by 1 base, with 6 bases between. This receptor was obtained from a woman aged 25 to 45 in good health. Sequenced sample: blood. The V and J genes are TRBV25-1 and TRBJ1-1; D call uncertain. The DNA for the CDR3 is TGTGCCAGCAGTGAATATCGCCAGAACACTGAAGCTTTCTTT. Translation: CASSEYRQNTEAFF. The full variable domain, rest sourced from reference TRBV25-1 and TRBJ1-1, is EADIYQTPRYLVIGTGKKITLECSQTMGHDKMYWYQQDPGMELHLIHYSYGVNSTEKGDLSSESTVSRIRTEHFPLTLESARPSHTSQYLCASSEYRQNTEAFFGQGTRLTVV.